Described below is a single TCR beta chain sequence and its context. Its specificity is not known. This sample is drawn from a study of CD8 T cells in ankylosing spondylitis. General study results and limits: Reportedly, significant enrichment of disease-linked clones occurred in matched ankylosing spondylitis synovial fluid. Characteristic, it appeared, of ankylosing spondylitis blood was a TCR beta motif of about eight highly homologous variants. The disease-linked clones had a CD8+ phenotype and low blood frequencies.

This CDR3 is 12 amino acids long. Trimming took 3 bases from V and 7 from J, leaving 10 bases between them. Making the TCR beta libraries involved quantitative 5'-RACE with molecular barcodes. TCRdb used MiXCR to reprocess the 5' RACE reads, holding one entry per CDR3 protein. In the table there are approximately 220,000 distinct CDR3 sequences, 20% to 30% of which are singletons. This sequence originates from a male donor with ankylosing spondylitis or in good health (not recorded which). This chain joins TRBV12-3 or TRBV12-4 and TRBJ2-7; D may be TRBD1 (6 bases). Sequenced material: blood, either unsorted or a sorted T cell fraction (not recorded which). The CDR3 sequence: CASSLSRGEQYF. The CDR3 DNA sequence: TGTGCCAGCAGTTTGTCGAGGGGGGAGCAGTACTTC.